This T cell receptor (beta chain) emerged from a study of cytomegalovirus exposure and HLA in healthy donors. General study results and limits: Earlier analysis yielded a pattern in which most TCR beta V segments were productive about 90% or about 30% of the time. TCR beta sequences numbering under 20,000 were associated with HLA alleles at 0.05 false discovery rate in a later analysis. Across donors, sequencing depth was assumed by presence/absence analyses to be roughly uniform.

Germline CDR1 and CDR2: SEHNR and FQNEAQ (reference sequence). Trimming took 1 base from V and 4 from J, leaving 13 bases between them. The length of the CDR3 is 15 residues. PCR primers comprised 60 Vbeta and 13 Jbeta primers. The assay was immunoSEQ multiplex PCR, and TCRdb's table has in-frame clones only and misses some. This sample has 55,000 to 80,000 clones, with more than 70% found just once. This clone was recorded only once. Its target is not known. Sequencing was carried out using PBMCs. The receptor comes from a middle-aged man in good health and CMV-seronegative. The V call is TRBV7-9, the J call TRBJ2-5; TRBD2 is a possible D gene (7 bases). The CDR3 coding sequence is TGTGCCAGCAGCTTAGGAGGGGGGGGCCCAGAGACCCAGTACTTC. Translation: CASSLGGGGPETQYF.